This T cell receptor beta chain was identified in a study of shared clonotypes between healthy human individuals. Libraries were prepared by immunoSEQ multiplex PCR; TCRdb keeps only in-frame clonotypes and omits some of them. Among around 2,100,000 clones listed, 85% to 95% were seen once. Naive CD8 cells were CD45RO-negative, positively selected for CCR7, excluding terminally differentiated effector memory CD45RA+ cells. General study findings and limits: Rarefaction indicated that sorted-subset sequencing remained incomplete although depth was large.

Worth noting for this clone: Its antigen is unidentified.

Per the germline V gene, CDR1 is LGHNA and CDR2 is YSLEER. This CDR3 spans 16 amino acids. J was trimmed by 3 bases and V by 0 bases; bases with no gene match: 4. The V call is TRBV4-3, the J call TRBJ2-5; TRBD2 aligns across 10 bases. The sample consisted of naive CD8+ T cells sorted from blood. This receptor was identified in a man aged 18 to 35 in good health. CDR3 sequence reads: CASSQDLGLAEETQYF. CDR3 nucleotides: TGCGCCAGCAGCCAAGATCTTGGACTAGCGGAAGAGACCCAGTACTTC.